A selection of T cell receptor beta chains follows, all from one sample in a study of T cell responses to AZD1222 COVID-19 vaccine. TCRdb's copy holds only in-frame clones and misses some; the assay was immunoSEQ multiplex PCR. There are 95,000 to 110,000 clones in the sample; about 90% occur only once, and around 8.6% lies in the top ten. The source material was peripheral blood, sampled 28 days after the second AZD1222 dose. These TCRs come from an adult who received the AZD1222 COVID-19 vaccine. CDR3s include the opening cysteine and the closing phenylalanine or tryptophan. Each record gives: V gene, clone size, D gene, J gene, CDR3 protein, CDR3 DNA. The D gene is left open where the match is weak. Only part of the rows carry a size: once, few, many, or a class if the clone is expanded.

TRBV6-5	-	-	TRBJ2-7	CASSAGLISYEQYF	TGTGCCAGCAGCGCGGGACTCATCTCCTACGAGCAGTACTTC
TRBV18	-	TRBD1	TRBJ2-2	CASSDRTGINIGELFF	TGTGCCAGCTCAGACCGGACAGGTATCAATATCGGGGAGCTGTTTTTT
TRBV28	-	-	TRBJ2-1	CASSEPFTVSSYNEQFF	TGTGCCAGCAGTGAACCATTTACAGTGAGCTCCTACAATGAGCAGTTCTTC
TRBV5-4	-	-	TRBJ2-3	CASRPRGGRDTQYF	TGTGCCAGCAGGCCGAGGGGGGGGCGAGATACGCAGTATTTT
TRBV4-1	-	-	TRBJ1-1	CASSRRTDPYTEAFF	TGCGCCAGCAGCCGTCGGACGGACCCTTACACTGAAGCTTTCTTT
TRBV5-6	-	TRBD1	TRBJ2-5	CASSFRDRELETQYF	TGTGCCAGCAGCTTCCGAGACAGGGAGTTGGAGACCCAGTACTTC
TRBV19	-	TRBD1	TRBJ1-1	CASSPGGRAFF	TGTGCCAGTAGTCCAGGGGGAAGGGCTTTCTTT
TRBV9	-	TRBD1	TRBJ2-7	CASSGDRVYEQYF	TGTGCCAGCAGCGGGGACAGGGTCTACGAGCAGTACTTC
TRBV12-3/TRBV12-4	-	-	TRBJ1-2	CASSYRVRGYTF	TGTGCCAGCAGCTACAGGGTACGTGGCTACACCTTC
TRBV7-8	-	TRBD1	TRBJ1-4	CASSETGTGATNEKLFF	TGTGCCAGCAGCGAAACCGGGACAGGAGCAACTAATGAAAAACTGTTTTTT
TRBV21-1	-	-	TRBJ1-3	CASSKVPDGNTIYF	TGTGCCAGCAGCAAAGTACCGGACGGAAACACCATATATTTT
TRBV5-5	-	-	TRBJ2-5	CASSLAGAGETQYF	TGTGCCAGCAGCTTGGCGGGTGCAGGAGAGACCCAGTACTTC
TRBV5-1	-	-	TRBJ2-2	CASSQVLGITGELFF	TGCGCCAGCAGCCAGGTGTTGGGGATCACCGGGGAGCTGTTTTTT
TRBV15	-	-	TRBJ2-5	CATSRAAQQETQYF	TGTGCCACCAGCAGAGCCGCACAGCAAGAGACCCAGTACTTC
TRBV6-4	-	TRBD2	TRBJ2-1	CASGKEAGAYNEQFF	TGTGCCAGCGGGAAGGAAGCGGGGGCCTACAATGAGCAGTTCTTC
TRBV29-1	-	-	TRBJ1-2	CSVEEALLAGYTF	TGCAGCGTTGAAGAAGCTCTCCTGGCGGGCTACACCTTC
TRBV11-2	-	TRBD1	TRBJ2-1	CASSLDSGTGIYNEQFF	TGTGCCAGCAGCTTAGACTCGGGGACAGGGATCTACAATGAGCAGTTCTTC
TRBV9	-	-	TRBJ2-6	CASSDPMRGGSGANVLTF	TGTGCCAGCAGCGACCCGATGAGGGGAGGCTCTGGGGCCAACGTCCTGACTTTC
TRBV28	-	TRBD2	TRBJ2-3	CASSLTSGIRTDTQYF	TGTGCCAGCAGTTTGACTAGCGGGATACGCACAGATACGCAGTATTTT
TRBV13	-	-	TRBJ1-4	CASSIAGRTATNEKLFF	TGTGCCAGCAGCATTGCCGGAAGGACAGCAACTAATGAAAAACTGTTTTTT
TRBV19	-	-	TRBJ1-1	CASSGSETANTEAFF	TGTGCCAGTAGTGGGAGTGAGACGGCGAACACTGAAGCTTTCTTT
TRBV4-3	-	-	TRBJ1-2	CASSQDRGNYGYTF	TGCGCCAGCAGCCAAGATCGGGGAAACTATGGCTACACCTTC
TRBV6-4	-	-	TRBJ2-1	CASSDSGLSGNEQFF	TGTGCCAGCAGTGACTCCGGACTCTCAGGGAATGAGCAGTTCTTC
TRBV2	-	-	TRBJ1-1	CASNLGREAFF	TGTGCCAGCAATCTGGGACGTGAAGCTTTCTTT
TRBV5-8	few	-	TRBJ2-5	CASSLSRGFGVETQYF	TGTGCCAGCAGCTTGTCTCGGGGGTTCGGTGTAGAGACCCAGTACTTC
TRBV9	-	-	TRBJ2-7	CASSVGRGAYEQYF	TGTGCCAGCAGCGTCGGCAGGGGGGCCTACGAGCAGTACTTC
TRBV28	-	-	TRBJ1-2	CASSSDSSGGYTF	TGTGCCAGCAGTTCGGACAGCTCCGGGGGCTACACCTTC
TRBV24-1	-	-	TRBJ1-2	CATSDSPTANYGYTF	TGTGCCACCAGTGATTCCCCGACAGCTAACTATGGCTACACCTTC
TRBV15	once	-	TRBJ2-7	CATSPSRGRETYEQYF	TGTGCCACCAGCCCATCCCGGGGCAGGGAGACCTACGAGCAGTACTTC
TRBV4-2	-	TRBD1	TRBJ1-4	CASSQESRGGFGEKLFF	TGTGCCAGCAGCCAAGAAAGTCGAGGGGGCTTTGGGGAAAAACTGTTTTTT
TRBV6-2/TRBV6-3	-	-	TRBJ1-1	CASSYGGEAFF	TGTGCCAGCAGTTACGGGGGGGAAGCTTTCTTT
TRBV7-9	-	-	TRBJ1-2	CASSPYRVGYGYTF	TGTGCCAGCAGCCCGTACAGGGTCGGATATGGCTACACCTTC